This T cell receptor beta chain originates from a study of blood T cell repertoires in COVID-19. About the research overall: In each case, the material was cDNA or gDNA derived from T cells, B-cell-depleted T cells, or PBMCs.

Recovered status applied to Cohort 3 donors who had two consecutive negative PCRs. It also applied to those with clearance or with symptom resolution. This table comes from immunoSEQ multiplex PCR, and its TCRdb copy is limited to in-frame clones, with some not included. The sample has about 170,000 clones; approximately 89% are singletons. Germline loops: CDR1 SGDLS, CDR2 YYNGEE. Trimming at V came to 4 bases and at J to 5 bases, leaving 9 bases not matched to a gene. The CDR3 is 15 amino acids. The source of this sequence is a woman aged 18-29 years who had recovered from COVID-19. This chain links TRBV9 with TRBJ2-5, with 9 bases lining up with TRBD1. Material for sequencing was PBMCs or T cells enriched from blood (not recorded which). The CDR3 DNA reads as TGTGCCAGCAGCCCCCGGGACAGGGAACGGGAGACCCAGTACTTC. Amino acids: CASSPRDRERETQYF.